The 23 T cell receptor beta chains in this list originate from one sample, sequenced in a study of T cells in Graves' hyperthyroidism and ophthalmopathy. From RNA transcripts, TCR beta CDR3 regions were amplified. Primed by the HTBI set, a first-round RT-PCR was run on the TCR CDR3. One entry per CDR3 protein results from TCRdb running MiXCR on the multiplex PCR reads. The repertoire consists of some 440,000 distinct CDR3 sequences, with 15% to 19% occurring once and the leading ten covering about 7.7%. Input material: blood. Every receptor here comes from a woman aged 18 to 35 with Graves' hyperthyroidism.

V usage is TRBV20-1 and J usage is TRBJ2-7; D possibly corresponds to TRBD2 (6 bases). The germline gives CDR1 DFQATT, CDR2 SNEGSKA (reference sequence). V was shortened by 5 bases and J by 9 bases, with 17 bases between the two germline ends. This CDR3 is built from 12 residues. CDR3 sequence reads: CSASEDYWGQYF. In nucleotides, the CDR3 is TGCAGTGCTTCGGAGGACTATTGGGGGCAGTACTTC.

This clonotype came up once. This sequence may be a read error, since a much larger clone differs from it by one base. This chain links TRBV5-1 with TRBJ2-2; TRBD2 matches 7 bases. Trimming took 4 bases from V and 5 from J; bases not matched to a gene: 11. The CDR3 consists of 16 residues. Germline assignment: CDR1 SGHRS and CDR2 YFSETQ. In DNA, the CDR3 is TGCGCCAGCAGCAGTATTCAGCGGGGTCGGACCGGGGAGCTGTTTTTT. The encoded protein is CASSSIQRGRTGELFF.

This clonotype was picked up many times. Here the CDR3 reads CASLGQFPGEQYF. CDR3 DNA sequence: TGTGCCAGCTTGGGACAGTTCCCGGGCGAGCAGTACTTC. The chain has TRBV12-3 or TRBV12-4 and TRBJ2-7, with TRBD1 matching 7 bases. The ends lost 8 bases at V and 6 bases at J; junction bases unmatched: 10. This CDR3 has 13 residues.

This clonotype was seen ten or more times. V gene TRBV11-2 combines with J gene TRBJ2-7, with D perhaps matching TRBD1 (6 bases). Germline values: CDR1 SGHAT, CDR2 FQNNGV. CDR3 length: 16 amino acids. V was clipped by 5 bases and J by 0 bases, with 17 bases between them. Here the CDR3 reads CASSRTVKVSSYEQYF. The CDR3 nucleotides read TGTGCCAGCAGCCGGACAGTCAAAGTCAGCTCCTACGAGCAGTACTTC.

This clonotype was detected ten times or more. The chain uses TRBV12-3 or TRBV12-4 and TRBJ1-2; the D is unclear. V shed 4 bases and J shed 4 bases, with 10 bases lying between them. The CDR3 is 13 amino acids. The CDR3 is CASSSGLSYGYTF. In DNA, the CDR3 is TGTGCCAGCAGTTCCGGGCTCTCCTATGGCTACACCTTC.

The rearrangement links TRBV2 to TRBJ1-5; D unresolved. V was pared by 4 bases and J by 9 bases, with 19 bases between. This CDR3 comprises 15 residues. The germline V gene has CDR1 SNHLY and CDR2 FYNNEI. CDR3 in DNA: TGTGCCAGCAGTGGACTGCTTGGGAGGGCTTGGCCCCAGCATTTT. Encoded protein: CASSGLLGRAWPQHF.

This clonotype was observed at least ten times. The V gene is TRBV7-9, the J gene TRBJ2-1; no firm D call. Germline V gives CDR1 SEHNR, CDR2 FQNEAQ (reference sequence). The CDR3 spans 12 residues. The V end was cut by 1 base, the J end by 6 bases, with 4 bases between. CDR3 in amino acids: CASSLESNEQFF. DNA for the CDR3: TGTGCCAGCAGCTTAGAATCCAATGAGCAGTTCTTC.

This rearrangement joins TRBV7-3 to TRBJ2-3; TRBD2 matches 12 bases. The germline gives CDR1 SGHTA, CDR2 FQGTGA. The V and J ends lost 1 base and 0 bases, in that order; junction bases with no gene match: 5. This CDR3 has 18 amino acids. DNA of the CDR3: TGTGCCAGCAGCTTAAAACCGACTAGCGGGGGCAGCACAGATACGCAGTATTTT. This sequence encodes CASSLKPTSGGSTDTQYF.

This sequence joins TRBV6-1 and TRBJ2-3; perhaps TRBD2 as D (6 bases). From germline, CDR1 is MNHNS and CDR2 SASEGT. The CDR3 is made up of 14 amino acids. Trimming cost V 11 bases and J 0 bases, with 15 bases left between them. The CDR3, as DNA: TGTGCCCTACGAAGGAGCGGGAGCACAGATACGCAGTATTTT. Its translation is CALRRSGSTDTQYF.

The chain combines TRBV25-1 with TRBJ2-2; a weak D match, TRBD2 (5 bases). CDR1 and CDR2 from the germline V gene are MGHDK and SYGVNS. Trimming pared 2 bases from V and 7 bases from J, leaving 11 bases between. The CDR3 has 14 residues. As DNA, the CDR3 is TGTGCCAGCAGTGAAGGAGGAGTCCACGGGGAGCTGTTTTTT. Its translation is CASSEGGVHGELFF.

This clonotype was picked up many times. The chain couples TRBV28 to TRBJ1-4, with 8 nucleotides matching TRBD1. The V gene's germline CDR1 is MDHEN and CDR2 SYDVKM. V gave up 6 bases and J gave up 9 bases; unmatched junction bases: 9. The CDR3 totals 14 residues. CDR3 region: CASSPGQGTKKLFF. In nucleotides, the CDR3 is TGTGCCAGCAGCCCCGGACAGGGAACCAAAAAACTGTTTTTT.

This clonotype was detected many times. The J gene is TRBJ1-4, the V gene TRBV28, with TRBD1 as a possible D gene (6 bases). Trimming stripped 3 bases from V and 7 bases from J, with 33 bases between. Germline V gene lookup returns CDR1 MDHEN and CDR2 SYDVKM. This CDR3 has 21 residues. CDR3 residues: CASSFPLTPATGSHNVEKLFF. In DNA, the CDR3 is TGTGCCAGCAGTTTCCCTCTAACTCCAGCGACAGGATCCCATAATGTTGAAAAACTGTTTTTT.

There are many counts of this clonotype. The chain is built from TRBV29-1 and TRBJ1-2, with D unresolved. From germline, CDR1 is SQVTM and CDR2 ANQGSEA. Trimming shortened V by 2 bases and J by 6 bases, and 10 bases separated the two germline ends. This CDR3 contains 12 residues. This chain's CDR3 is CSVERDWDGYTF. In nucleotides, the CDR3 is TGCAGCGTTGAAAGGGATTGGGATGGCTACACCTTC.

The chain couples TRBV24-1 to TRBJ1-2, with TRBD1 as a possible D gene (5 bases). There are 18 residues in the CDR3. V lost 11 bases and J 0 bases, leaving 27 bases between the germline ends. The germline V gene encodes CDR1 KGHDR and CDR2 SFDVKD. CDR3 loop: CASREGGELRQANYGYTF. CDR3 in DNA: TGTGCCAGCAGGGAAGGAGGGGAGCTAAGACAAGCTAACTATGGCTACACCTTC.

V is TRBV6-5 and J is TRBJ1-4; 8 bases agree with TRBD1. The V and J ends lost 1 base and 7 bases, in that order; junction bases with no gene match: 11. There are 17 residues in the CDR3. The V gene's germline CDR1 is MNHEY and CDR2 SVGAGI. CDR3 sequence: CASSYLDREGRVEKLFF. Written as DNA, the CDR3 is TGTGCCAGCAGTTACTTGGACAGGGAGGGTCGTGTTGAAAAACTGTTTTTT.

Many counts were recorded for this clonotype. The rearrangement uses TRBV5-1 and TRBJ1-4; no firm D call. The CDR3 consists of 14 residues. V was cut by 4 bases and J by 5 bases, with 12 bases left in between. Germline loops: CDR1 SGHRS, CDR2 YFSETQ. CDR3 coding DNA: TGCGCCAGCAGCCCAATTACAGTAAATGAAAAACTGTTTTTT. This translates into CASSPITVNEKLFF.

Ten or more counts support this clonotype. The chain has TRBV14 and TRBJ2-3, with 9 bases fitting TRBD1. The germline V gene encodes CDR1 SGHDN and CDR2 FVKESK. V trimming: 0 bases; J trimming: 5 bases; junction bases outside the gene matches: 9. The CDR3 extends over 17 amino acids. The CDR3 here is CASSQDPGTGWLDTQYF. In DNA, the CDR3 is TGTGCCAGCAGCCAAGACCCTGGGACAGGGTGGCTAGATACGCAGTATTTT. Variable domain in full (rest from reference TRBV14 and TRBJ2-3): EAGVTQFPSHSVIEKGQTVTLRCDPISGHDNLYWYRRVMGKEIKFLLHFVKESKQDESGMPNNRFLAERTGGTYSTLKVQPAELEDSGVYFCASSQDPGTGWLDTQYFGPGTRLTVL.

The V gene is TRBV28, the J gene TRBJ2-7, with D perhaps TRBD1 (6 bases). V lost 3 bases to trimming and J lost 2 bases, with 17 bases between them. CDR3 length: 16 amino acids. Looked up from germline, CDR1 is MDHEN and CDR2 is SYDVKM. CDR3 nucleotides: TGTGCCAGCAGTTTCCGGACAGTCTCCCTTACCTACGAGCAGTACTTC. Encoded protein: CASSFRTVSLTYEQYF.

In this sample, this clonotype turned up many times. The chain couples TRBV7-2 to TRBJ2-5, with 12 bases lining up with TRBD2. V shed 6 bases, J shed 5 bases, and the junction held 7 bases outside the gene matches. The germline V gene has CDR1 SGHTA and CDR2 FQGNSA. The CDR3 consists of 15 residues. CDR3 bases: TGTGCCAGCAGGTCCTCTAGCGGGAGGGGTGAGACCCAGTACTTC. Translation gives CASRSSSGRGETQYF.

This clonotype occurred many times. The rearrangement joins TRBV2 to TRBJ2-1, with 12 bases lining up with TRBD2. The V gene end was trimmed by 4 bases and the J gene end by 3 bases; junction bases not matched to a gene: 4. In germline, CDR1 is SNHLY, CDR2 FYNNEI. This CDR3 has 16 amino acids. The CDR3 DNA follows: TGTGCCAGCAGTGCGACTAGCGGGAGAGGCTACAATGAGCAGTTCTTC. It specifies CASSATSGRGYNEQFF. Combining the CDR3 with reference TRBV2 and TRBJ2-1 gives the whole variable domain EPEVTQTPSHQVTQMGQEVILRCVPISNHLYFYWYRQILGQKVEFLVSFYNNEISEKSEIFDDQFSVERPDGSNFTLKIRSTKLEDSAMYFCASSATSGRGYNEQFFGPGTRLTVL.

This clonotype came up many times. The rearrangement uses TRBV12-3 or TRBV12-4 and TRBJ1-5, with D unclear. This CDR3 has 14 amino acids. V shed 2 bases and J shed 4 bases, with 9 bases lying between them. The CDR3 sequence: CASSLIGGNQPQHF. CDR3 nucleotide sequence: TGTGCCAGCAGTTTAATCGGCGGGAATCAGCCCCAGCATTTT.

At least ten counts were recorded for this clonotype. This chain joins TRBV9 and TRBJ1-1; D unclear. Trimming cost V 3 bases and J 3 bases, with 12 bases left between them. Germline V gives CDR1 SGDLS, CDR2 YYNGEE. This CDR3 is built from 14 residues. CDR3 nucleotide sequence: TGTGCCAGCAGCGCGACACGCGCCGACACTGAAGCTTTCTTT. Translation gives CASSATRADTEAFF.

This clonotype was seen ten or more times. The CDR3, as DNA: TGTGCCAAACGGAAGCCCCAGGGATCTGGCTACACCTTC. Its protein product is CAKRKPQGSGYTF. J is TRBJ1-2 and V is TRBV2; weak D call: TRBD1 (5 bases). The CDR3 has 13 residues. Germline lookup yields CDR1 SNHLY and CDR2 FYNNEI. With 10 bases removed from V and 7 bases from J, the gap between germline ends came to 19 bases. The full variable domain, completed using reference TRBV2 and TRBJ1-2, is EPEVTQTPSHQVTQMGQEVILRCVPISNHLYFYWYRQILGQKVEFLVSFYNNEISEKSEIFDDQFSVERPDGSNFTLKIRSTKLEDSAMYFCAKRKPQGSGYTFGSGTRLTVV.